The 20 T cell receptor beta chains reported below all come from one sample, sequenced in a study of control samples from healthy donors and cancer patients. Sequenced by immunoSEQ multiplex PCR; TCRdb stores in-frame clones only, minus some. The profile shows about 160,000 clones, 90% to 95% of them singletons. The sequencing sample was made of blood. The receptors originated from a woman in her forties in good health.

The genes are TRBV9 and TRBJ1-5, with 8 nucleotides matching TRBD1. Germline V CDR1 and CDR2: SGDLS, YYNGEE. Losses at the gene ends were 0 bases for V and 7 bases for J; bases not matched to a gene: 3. This CDR3 is 14 amino acids long. The CDR3 DNA reads TGTGCCAGCAGCGTAGCAGGGGGCGACCAGCCCCAGCATTTT. Translation gives CASSVAGGDQPQHF.

Concerning this clone itself: At one boundary the junction diverges from the germline segment, which might be a read error. Other DNA variants within this sample encode the same CDR3. The chain couples TRBV2 to TRBJ2-5; D is perhaps TRBD1 (6 bases). Germline V CDR1 and CDR2: SNHLY, FYNNEI. CDR3 length: 13 residues. CDR3 sequence reads: CASAVIRGKTQYF. The CDR3 DNA is TGCGCCAGCGCCGTGATCAGGGGAAAGACCCAGTACTTC. Using reference TRBV2 and TRBJ2-5 for the parts outside the CDR3, the full variable domain is EPEVTQTPSHQVTQMGQEVILRCVPISNHLYFYWYRQILGQKVEFLVSFYNNEISEKSEIFDDQFSVERPDGSNFTLKIRSTKLEDSAMYFCASAVIRGKTQYFGPGTRLLVL.

This sequence joins TRBV9 and TRBJ1-1; D gene unclear. V was cut by 5 bases and J by 4 bases, with 12 bases left in between. The CDR3 extends over 13 amino acids. Germline CDR1 SGDLS, CDR2 YYNGEE. The CDR3 sequence is CASRGPGSTEAFF. CDR3 sequence (DNA): TGTGCCAGCAGAGGACCGGGGTCCACTGAAGCTTTCTTT.

The chain links TRBV24-1 to TRBJ2-3, with TRBD1 matching over 9 bases. After removal of 4 bases from V and 0 bases from J, the junction contained 7 bases not matched to a gene. The CDR3 consists of 17 residues. Germline V gives CDR1 KGHDR, CDR2 SFDVKD. The CDR3 DNA reads as TGTGCCACCAGTGACGCCCCCGGACAGGGGAGCACAGATACGCAGTATTTT. As protein: CATSDAPGQGSTDTQYF.

As DNA, the CDR3 is TGTGCCAGCAGCTTGATAGACTACAATGAGCAGTTCTTC. Protein product: CASSLIDYNEQFF. This sequence joins TRBV7-2 and TRBJ2-1; unclear D gene. The CDR3 has 13 residues. Trimming pared 3 bases from V and 3 bases from J, leaving 6 bases between. CDR1 is SGHTA, CDR2 FQGNSA, per germline. The whole variable domain, remainder taken from reference TRBV7-2 and TRBJ2-1, is GAGVSQSPSNKVTEKGKDVELRCDPISGHTALYWYRQSLGQGLEFLIYFQGNSAPDKSGLPSDRFSAERTGGSVSTLTIQRTQQEDSAVYLCASSLIDYNEQFFGPGTRLTVL.

The rearrangement joins TRBV30 to TRBJ1-1, with D possibly being TRBD1 (5 bases). Trimming took off 1 base at V and 3 bases at J, with 12 bases between the two ends. CDR3 length: 14 amino acids. CDR1 and CDR2 from the germline V gene are GTSNPN and SVGIG (reference sequence). DNA for the CDR3: TGTGCCTGGAGTGCCGGCGGGGGAGACACTGAAGCTTTCTTT. This translates into CAWSAGGGDTEAFF.

This clone was seen only once. This specimen includes other DNA sequences encoding the same CDR3. This chain uses TRBV6-2 or TRBV6-3 with TRBJ1-6, with D unresolved. The CDR3 runs to 16 residues. With 0 bases removed from V and 0 bases from J, the gap between germline ends came to 6 bases. Germline CDR1 MNHEY, CDR2 SVGEGT. CDR3: CASSYSGSSYNSPLHF. Here the CDR3 DNA reads TGTGCCAGCAGTTACTCAGGGAGCTCCTATAATTCACCCCTCCACTTT.

The gene calls are TRBV19 and TRBJ2-7, with D unclear. Between the trimmed V and J ends, which lost 7 bases and 2 bases, there was a span of 15 bases. The CDR3 length is 14 residues. Looked up from germline, CDR1 is LNHDA and CDR2 is SQIVND (reference sequence). The chain's CDR3 is CASTDPIGPYEQYF. Written as DNA, the CDR3 is TGTGCCAGTACCGACCCAATCGGGCCCTACGAGCAGTACTTC.

V is TRBV18 and J is TRBJ1-4, with D maybe TRBD1 (6 bases). CDR1 and CDR2 from the germline V gene are KGHSH and LQKENI. Trimming cost V 6 bases and J 8 bases, with 22 bases left between them. This CDR3 is built from 16 residues. The CDR3 bases are TGTGCCAGCTCTAACCAAGCACCAGGGGCGGAAGAAAAACTGTTTTTT. Amino acids: CASSNQAPGAEEKLFF.

V gene TRBV27 combines with J gene TRBJ2-5; the D gene is possibly TRBD2 (5 bases). V lost 0 bases to trimming and J lost 5 bases, with 10 bases between them. Germline CDR1 reads MNHEY; CDR2 reads SMNVEV (reference sequence). CDR3 size: 14 residues. The CDR3 DNA reads TGTGCCAGCAGTTTATCGGCTTTAGCGGAGACCCAGTACTTC. Translated, it gives CASSLSALAETQYF.

V usage is TRBV4-3 and J usage is TRBJ2-2; D may be TRBD1 (5 bases). The germline gives CDR1 LGHNA, CDR2 YSLEER. This CDR3 has 19 amino acids. V was trimmed by 3 bases and J by 0 bases, leaving 20 bases between them. The CDR3 loop is CASSQDLGWAGSNTGELFF. CDR3 coding DNA: TGCGCCAGCAGCCAGGACCTTGGGTGGGCAGGGTCGAACACCGGGGAGCTGTTTTTT.

V and J are TRBV6-5 and TRBJ1-3; 8 bases map to TRBD1. The ends lost 6 bases at V and 4 bases at J; junction bases unmatched: 5. From germline, CDR1 is MNHEY and CDR2 SVGAGI. CDR3 length: 14 amino acids. The chain's CDR3 is CASSPDREGNTIYF. CDR3 DNA sequence: TGTGCCAGCAGCCCGGACAGGGAAGGAAACACCATATATTTT.

The chain couples TRBV6-2 or TRBV6-3 to TRBJ2-1; 11 bases fit TRBD2. In germline, CDR1 is MNHEY, CDR2 SVGEGT. There are 16 residues in the CDR3. The V segment lost 2 bases and the J segment 2 bases; nucleotides outside the gene matches: 2. In DNA, the CDR3 is TGTGCCAGCAGTTACGAGGGACTAGCGGCCTACAATGAGCAGTTCTTC. Amino acids: CASSYEGLAAYNEQFF.

The chain employs TRBV4-3 and TRBJ1-6; tentatively, D is TRBD1 (5 bases). The CDR3 is 19 residues long. V shed 0 bases and J shed 4 bases, with 19 bases lying between them. In germline, CDR1 is LGHNA, CDR2 YSLEER. The CDR3 is CASSQEATGRMIYNSPLHF. In DNA, the CDR3 is TGCGCCAGCAGCCAAGAAGCTACGGGACGGATGATTTATAATTCACCCCTCCACTTT.

V and J are TRBV5-1 and TRBJ2-2, with D hard to call. CDR3 length equals 17 residues. V was cut by 3 bases and J by 1 base, with 16 bases left in between. Germline loops: CDR1 SGHRS, CDR2 YFSETQ. CDR3 nucleotide sequence: TGCGCCAGCAGCTCCCAGAGTAAGATCAGGAACACCGGGGAGCTGTTTTTT. This gives the protein CASSSQSKIRNTGELFF.

This chain joins TRBV9 and TRBJ1-1; possible D gene TRBD1, 6 bases. CDR1 is SGDLS, CDR2 YYNGEE, per germline. The ends were cut back, 3 bases at V and 8 bases at J, with 14 bases in the middle. The CDR3 length is 13 residues. CDR3 nucleotide sequence: TGTGCCAGCAGCGGGGGACAATCTTCCGAAGCTTTCTTT. The encoded protein is CASSGGQSSEAFF.

To note about this clone: This sample includes further DNA sequences coding for the same CDR3. The gene calls are TRBV6-5 and TRBJ1-2; D is undetermined. Germline V CDR1 and CDR2: MNHEY, SVGAGI. There are 12 residues in the CDR3. Trimming shortened V by 3 bases and J by 8 bases, and 10 bases separated the two germline ends. CDR3 loop: CASSYGMEGYTF. In nucleotides, the CDR3 is TGTGCCAGCAGTTATGGCATGGAAGGCTACACCTTC.

This sequence joins TRBV12-5 and TRBJ1-3; TRBD1 might be the D (5 bases). Looked up from germline, CDR1 is LGHNT and CDR2 is FRNRAP. This CDR3 is built from 16 residues. V was cut by 1 base and J by 0 bases, with 10 bases left in between. The chain's CDR3 is CASGLGPGGSGNTIYF. CDR3 DNA sequence: TGTGCTAGTGGTTTGGGACCTGGGGGCTCTGGAAACACCATATATTTT.

The genes are TRBV10-3 and TRBJ2-3, with D unresolved. V was cut by 8 bases and J by 3 bases, with 6 bases left in between. From germline, CDR1 is ENHRY and CDR2 SYGVKD. The CDR3 totals 11 residues. The CDR3 nucleotides read TGTGCCATCTGGATTACAGATACGCAGTATTTT. This translates into CAIWITDTQYF.

V and J are TRBV2 and TRBJ1-2; D not certain. This CDR3 region has 11 residues. Looked up from germline, CDR1 is SNHLY and CDR2 is FYNNEI. The V gene lost 5 bases and the J gene lost 8 bases, with 9 bases spanning the gap. This chain's CDR3 is CASSTTGGYTF. The CDR3, as DNA: TGTGCCAGCAGTACGACGGGGGGCTACACCTTC.